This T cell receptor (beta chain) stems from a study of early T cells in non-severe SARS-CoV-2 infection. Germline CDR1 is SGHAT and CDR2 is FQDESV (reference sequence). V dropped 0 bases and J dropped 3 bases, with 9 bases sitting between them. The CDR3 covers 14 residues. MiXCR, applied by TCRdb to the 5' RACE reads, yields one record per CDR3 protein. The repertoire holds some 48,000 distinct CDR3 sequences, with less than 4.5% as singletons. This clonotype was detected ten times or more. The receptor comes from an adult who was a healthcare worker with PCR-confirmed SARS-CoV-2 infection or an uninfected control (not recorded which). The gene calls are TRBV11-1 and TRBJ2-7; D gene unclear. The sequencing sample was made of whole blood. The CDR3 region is CASSLAGTVYEQYF. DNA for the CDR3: TGTGCCAGCAGCTTAGCGGGAACCGTCTACGAGCAGTACTTC.